A selection of T cell receptor beta chains follows, all from one sample in a study of human T cells and chemical hapten exposure. TCRdb reanalysed the RACE reads using MiXCR and keeps one entry per CDR3 protein. The profile shows more than 300,000 distinct CDR3 sequences, around 5.5% of them singletons. The sample consisted of whole blood, taken in connection with sensitization to the hapten diphenylcyclopropenone (DPC). The origin of the receptors is a young woman with alopecia areata. Some clones in this sample may be carry-over from other donors' samples. CDR3s include the opening cysteine and the closing phenylalanine or tryptophan. A D gene is named only where the DNA matches it firmly. Rows may omit the clone size; those that give it use once, few, many or a size class.

NA	TRBV9	NA	TRBJ1-1	CASSYDLNTEAFF	TGTGCCAGCAGCTACGACCTGAACACTGAAGCTTTCTTT
NA	TRBV20-1	few	TRBJ2-7	CSARDGAGRYEQYF	TGCAGTGCTAGAGACGGGGCAGGGAGGTACGAGCAGTACTTC
NA	TRBV5-1	NA	TRBJ1-5	CASSLAAGQPQHF	TGCGCCAGCAGCTTGGCGGCTGGGCAGCCCCAGCATTTT
NA	TRBV2	few	TRBJ1-3	CASKGSSTLGYHSGNTIYF	TGTGCCAGCAAGGGGTCCTCCACCCTCGGCTACCACTCTGGAAACACCATATATTTT
NA	TRBV25-1	NA	TRBJ2-7	CASSVLSAFDSEQYF	TGTGCCAGCAGTGTATTGAGTGCTTTCGACTCCGAGCAGTACTTC
NA	TRBV7-3	many	TRBJ2-5	CASSLSMGETQYF	TGTGCCAGCAGCTTGTCGATGGGAGAGACCCAGTACTTC
NA	TRBV7-3	NA	TRBJ1-1	CASSSDMNTEAFF	TGTGCCAGCAGCTCCGACATGAACACTGAAGCTTTCTTT
TRBD2	TRBV18	few	TRBJ2-7	CASSPSTSGEYEQYF	TGTGCCAGCTCACCCTCTACTAGCGGGGAATACGAGCAGTACTTC
TRBD2	TRBV6-1	few	TRBJ2-2	CASSVELAGTGELFF	TGTGCCAGCAGTGTGGAACTAGCGGGTACCGGGGAGCTGTTTTTT
NA	TRBV15	many	TRBJ1-1	CATSRVLGVNTEAFF	TGTGCCACCAGCAGAGTACTCGGGGTGAACACTGAAGCTTTCTTT
NA	TRBV29-1	many	TRBJ1-3	CSVGLGDGNTIYF	TGCAGCGTTGGATTAGGGGATGGAAACACCATATATTTT
TRBD2	TRBV4-1	few	TRBJ2-1	CASSQSGVNEQFF	TGCGCCAGCAGCCAAAGCGGGGTGAATGAGCAGTTCTTC
NA	TRBV29-1	many	TRBJ1-2	CSVEATFGRANYGYTF	TGCAGCGTTGAAGCTACATTTGGACGGGCTAACTATGGCTACACCTTC
NA	TRBV7-2	many	TRBJ1-1	CASSLGRGAFF	TGTGCCAGCAGCTTAGGGAGGGGAGCTTTCTTT
NA	TRBV12-3/TRBV12-4	many	TRBJ1-3	CASSSLGTSGNTIYF	TGTGCCAGCAGTTCCCTGGGCACCTCTGGAAACACCATATATTTT
TRBD1	TRBV3-1	few	TRBJ2-3	CASSRRQGRTDTQYF	TGTGCCAGCAGCCGAAGACAGGGACGCACAGATACGCAGTATTTT
NA	TRBV5-1	few	TRBJ1-6	CASMRWAGGGSPLHF	TGCGCCAGCATGAGATGGGCGGGCGGAGGCTCACCCCTCCACTTT
NA	TRBV12-5	once	TRBJ1-5	CASGLGDDLNQPQHF	TGTGCTAGTGGTTTGGGGGACGACCTCAATCAGCCCCAGCATTTT
TRBD2	TRBV24-1	few	TRBJ2-7	CATSMGGVYEQYF	TGTGCCACCAGTATGGGGGGGGTCTACGAGCAGTACTTC
NA	TRBV6-2/TRBV6-3	NA	TRBJ2-3	CASSKPGHRQIRTDTQYF	TGTGCCAGCAGCAAGCCCGGGCACAGGCAAATCCGCACAGATACGCAGTATTTT
NA	TRBV29-1	few	TRBJ1-2	CSSSGGRGIYGYTF	TGCAGCTCTTCCGGGGGCAGGGGAATCTATGGCTACACCTTC
NA	TRBV2	NA	TRBJ2-4	CASTATGGNIQYF	TGTGCCAGTACAGCTACTGGGGGAAACATTCAGTACTTC
TRBD1	TRBV20-1	NA	TRBJ1-6	CSAREADREFNSPLHF	TGCAGTGCTAGAGAGGCCGACAGGGAATTTAATTCACCCCTCCACTTT
NA	TRBV29-1	many	TRBJ1-1	CSVEGDGGEAFF	TGCAGCGTTGAAGGTGACGGAGGAGAAGCTTTCTTT
NA	TRBV27	many	TRBJ1-1	CASSLQGGNTEAFF	TGTGCCAGCAGTTTGCAGGGAGGAAACACTGAAGCTTTCTTT
NA	TRBV5-1	few	TRBJ2-3	CASSSDRGQYF	TGCGCCAGCAGCTCAGACCGGGGGCAGTATTTT
TRBD1	TRBV29-1	NA	TRBJ2-3	CSVGGTAKRDTQYF	TGCAGCGTTGGTGGGACAGCCAAGAGAGATACGCAGTATTTT
NA	TRBV29-1	few	TRBJ1-5	CSVEGISGVGVGNQPQHF	TGCAGCGTTGAAGGAATCAGCGGGGTAGGTGTGGGCAATCAGCCCCAGCATTTT
TRBD2	TRBV19	NA	TRBJ2-1	CASSDRLAALLNEQFF	TGTGCCAGTAGTGACCGACTAGCGGCCCTTTTGAATGAGCAGTTCTTC
TRBD2	TRBV12-3/TRBV12-4	once	TRBJ2-1	CASNTFKLAGVGNEQFF	TGTGCCAGCAACACCTTCAAACTAGCGGGGGTAGGCAATGAGCAGTTCTTC
TRBD1	TRBV2	NA	TRBJ1-5	CASRPGQGHQPQHF	TGTGCCAGCAGGCCGGGACAGGGGCATCAGCCCCAGCATTTT
NA	TRBV9	NA	TRBJ1-1	CASSVASDMTYEAFF	TGTGCCAGCAGCGTAGCTTCAGACATGACATATGAAGCTTTCTTT
NA	TRBV7-2	few	TRBJ1-6	CASSLGYAQGRVESPLHF	TGTGCCAGCAGCTTAGGGTACGCACAGGGACGGGTAGAATCACCCCTCCACTTT
NA	TRBV6-5	many	TRBJ1-1	CASNPQWIPFF	TGTGCCAGCAATCCTCAGTGGATACCTTTCTTT
NA	TRBV4-3	medium-sized	TRBJ2-7	CASSQVGDTSYEQYF	TGCGCCAGCAGCCAAGTGGGGGACACCTCCTACGAGCAGTACTTC
NA	TRBV7-2	NA	TRBJ2-5	CASSLGPEGPQETQYF	TGTGCCAGCAGCCTAGGCCCCGAAGGTCCTCAAGAGACCCAGTACTTC
NA	TRBV25-1	few	TRBJ2-3	CASRSGYHQRGLTDTQYF	TGTGCCAGCAGGTCCGGCTACCACCAAAGAGGTCTTACAGATACGCAGTATTTT
NA	TRBV7-8	many	TRBJ2-3	CASSRPQGRTDTQYF	TGTGCCAGCAGCCGGCCGCAAGGAAGGACAGATACGCAGTATTTT
NA	TRBV28	NA	TRBJ2-7	CASSPPRYEQYF	TGTGCCAGCAGTCCACCCCGCTACGAGCAGTACTTC
TRBD2	TRBV7-2	many	TRBJ2-2	CASSLRAGANTGELFF	TGTGCCAGCAGCTTACGAGCGGGGGCGAACACCGGGGAGCTGTTTTTT
TRBD1	TRBV6-2/TRBV6-3	few	TRBJ1-5	CASSSLQGFYQPQHF	TGTGCCAGCAGTTCCTTACAGGGGTTCTATCAGCCCCAGCATTTT
NA	TRBV6-6	NA	TRBJ2-7	CASTHNLYEQYF	TGTGCCAGCACACACAACCTATACGAGCAGTACTTC
NA	TRBV12-3/TRBV12-4	few	TRBJ2-2	CASSFGPGTGELFF	TGTGCCAGCAGTTTTGGGCCTGGCACCGGGGAGCTGTTTTTT
TRBD2	TRBV9	few	TRBJ2-1	CASSVGVSGGVNNEQFF	TGTGCCAGCAGCGTAGGAGTTAGCGGGGGGGTAAACAATGAGCAGTTCTTC
NA	TRBV7-2	NA	TRBJ1-3	CASSLLNSGNTIYF	TGTGCCAGCAGCTTATTGAACTCTGGAAACACCATATATTTT
NA	TRBV2	few	TRBJ1-5	CASSVVYSNQPQHF	TGTGCCAGCAGTGTGGTTTATAGCAATCAGCCCCAGCATTTT
NA	TRBV10-3	many	TRBJ1-2	CAISESSQFYGYTF	TGTGCCATCAGTGAGTCGAGTCAGTTCTATGGCTACACCTTC
NA	TRBV6-1	few	TRBJ1-6	CASSEGPRDGLHF	TGTGCCAGCAGTGAAGGCCCCCGGGACGGCCTTCACTTT
NA	TRBV27	many	TRBJ1-6	CASSHGVTQPNSPLHF	TGTGCCAGCAGTCACGGCGTTACACAACCTAATTCACCCCTCCACTTT
NA	TRBV7-2	NA	TRBJ1-2	CASSFGGLGGYTF	TGTGCCAGCAGCTTCGGGGGGCTCGGTGGCTACACCTTC
NA	TRBV29-1	many	TRBJ1-2	CSVKGGILNYGYTF	TGCAGCGTAAAGGGGGGGATCCTTAACTATGGCTACACCTTC
NA	TRBV5-3	NA	TRBJ1-5	CANPRPQHF	TGTGCCAACCCCAGGCCCCAGCATTTT
NA	TRBV7-2	many	TRBJ2-1	CASSLEGGLSEQFF	TGTGCCAGCAGCTTAGAAGGAGGCCTGAGTGAGCAGTTCTTC
NA	TRBV7-9	NA	TRBJ2-2	CASSPTRGLLNTGELFF	TGTGCCAGCAGCCCAACCCGGGGACTCTTGAACACCGGGGAGCTGTTTTTT